The clone carrying this TCR beta chain was seen only a few times. Antigen unknown. Primers included in the PCR were 60 Vbeta and 13 Jbeta primers. Libraries were prepared by immunoSEQ multiplex PCR; TCRdb keeps only in-frame clonotypes and omits some of them. Of more than 95,000 clones listed, roughly 78% are singletons. The V end was cut by 0 bases, the J end by 4 bases, with 9 bases between. The CDR3 is 14 amino acids. The germline CDR1 and CDR2 sequences are LNHNV and YYDKDF (reference sequence). The data were obtained in a study of cytomegalovirus exposure and HLA in healthy donors. General observations from the study: Some V segments, TRBV6-2 and TRBV6-3 among them, were indistinguishable and were therefore excluded. A list of around 160 TCR beta chains associated with cytomegalovirus was given.

This chain uses TRBV15 with TRBJ2-5; a weak D match, TRBD2 (5 bases). The sequence was obtained from a woman between 40 and 55 years old in good health and CMV-seronegative. Sequencing was performed on PBMCs. The CDR3 loop is CATSRETLGETQYF. The CDR3 DNA reads as TGTGCCACCAGCAGAGAAACACTAGGAGAGACCCAGTACTTC.